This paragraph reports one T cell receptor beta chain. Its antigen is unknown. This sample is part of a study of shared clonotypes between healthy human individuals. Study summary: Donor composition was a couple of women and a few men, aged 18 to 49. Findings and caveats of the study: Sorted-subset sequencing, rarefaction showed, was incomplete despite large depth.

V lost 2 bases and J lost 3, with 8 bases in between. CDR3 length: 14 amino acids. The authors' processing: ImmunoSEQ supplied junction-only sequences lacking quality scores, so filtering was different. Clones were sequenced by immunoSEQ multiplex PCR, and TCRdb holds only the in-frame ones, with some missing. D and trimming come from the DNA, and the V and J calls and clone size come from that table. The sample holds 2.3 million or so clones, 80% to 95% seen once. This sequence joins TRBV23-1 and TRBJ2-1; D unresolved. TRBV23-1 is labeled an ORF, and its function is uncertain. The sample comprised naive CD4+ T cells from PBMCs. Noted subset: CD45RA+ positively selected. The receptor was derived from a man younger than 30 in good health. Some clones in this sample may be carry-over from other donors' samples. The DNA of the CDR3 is TGCGCCAGCAGTCAACTGGGGAACTACAATGAGCAGTTCTTC. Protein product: CASSQLGNYNEQFF.